This T cell receptor (beta chain) comes out of a study of beta chain features in type 1 diabetes. General study points: Whether HLA type influences TCRB rearrangement remained unresolved here.

Remarks on this clone: Its antigen is unidentified.

In total, each donor contributed a single heparinised blood draw that averaged around 0.12 L. The isolated RNA, all of it, was reverse transcribed, so expressed TCRB transcripts were what got sequenced. Deep immunoSEQ sequencing covered naive, central memory and regulatory T cell samples. The assay was immunoSEQ multiplex PCR, and TCRdb's table has in-frame clones only and misses some. The top ten hold roughly 0.017% of the sample, which has about 360,000 clones, about 12% seen once. The CDR3 length is 13 residues. Germline V gene data show CDR1 as GTSNPN and CDR2 as SVGIG (reference sequence). The sample consisted of naive CD4+ T cells from blood. This receptor was taken from a man between 18 and 29 years old in good health. The chain carries TRBV30 and TRBJ2-7; 7 positions agree with TRBD1. The J call may be wrong; the DNA end is better matched by TRBJ2-5. The CDR3 reads CAWTSGTVGTQYF. CDR3 sequence (DNA): TGTGCCTGGACCTCCGGGACAGTGGGGACCCAGTACTTC.